The clone carrying this T cell receptor (beta chain) was observed a single time. Its antigen remains unidentified. Using immunoSEQ multiplex PCR, the repertoire was profiled, and TCRdb retains in-frame clones only, with some absent. Counted here are some 120,000 clones, about 90% occurring once; the ten biggest clones make up 4.4%. This sample was included in a study of T cell responses to AZD1222 COVID-19 vaccine. Notes on the study in general: Spike-specific TCR breadth and depth rose after two AZD1222 doses.

Germline V gene lookup returns CDR1 SGHAT and CDR2 FQNNGV. This CDR3 has 13 amino acids. Between the trimmed V and J ends, which lost 5 bases and 5 bases, there was a span of 11 bases. This receptor was obtained from an adult in good health. The rearrangement joins TRBV11-2 to TRBJ2-3; D may be TRBD2 (6 bases). Here the sequenced sample was peripheral blood, taken on day 0 of MenACWY control vaccination. In DNA form, the CDR3 reads TGTGCCAGCAGCGCCGCGACTAGAGATACGCAGTATTTT. It codes for CASSAATRDTQYF. The variable domain in full, completed from reference TRBV11-2 and TRBJ2-3, reads EAGVAQSPRYKIIEKRQSVAFWCNPISGHATLYWYQQILGQGPKLLIQFQNNGVVDDSQLPKDRFSAERLKGVDSTLKIQPAKLEDSAVYLCASSAATRDTQYFGPGTRLTVL.